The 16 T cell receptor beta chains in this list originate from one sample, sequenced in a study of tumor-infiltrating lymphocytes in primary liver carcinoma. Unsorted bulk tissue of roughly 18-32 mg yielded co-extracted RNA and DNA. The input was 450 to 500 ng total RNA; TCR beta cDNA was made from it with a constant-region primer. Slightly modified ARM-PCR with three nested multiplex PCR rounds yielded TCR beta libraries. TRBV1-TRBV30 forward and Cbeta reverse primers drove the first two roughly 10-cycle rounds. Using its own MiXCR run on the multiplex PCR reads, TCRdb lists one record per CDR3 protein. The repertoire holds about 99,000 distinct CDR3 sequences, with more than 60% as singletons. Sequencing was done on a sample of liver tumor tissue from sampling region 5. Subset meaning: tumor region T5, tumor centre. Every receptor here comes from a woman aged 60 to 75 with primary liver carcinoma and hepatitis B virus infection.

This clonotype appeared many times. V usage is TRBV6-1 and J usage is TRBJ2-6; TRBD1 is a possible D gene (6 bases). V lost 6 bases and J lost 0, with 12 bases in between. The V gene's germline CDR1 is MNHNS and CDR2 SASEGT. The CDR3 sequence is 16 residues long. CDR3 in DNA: TGTGCCAGCAGGAGGACAGTCTACTCTGGGGCCAACGTCCTGACTTTC. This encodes CASRRTVYSGANVLTF.

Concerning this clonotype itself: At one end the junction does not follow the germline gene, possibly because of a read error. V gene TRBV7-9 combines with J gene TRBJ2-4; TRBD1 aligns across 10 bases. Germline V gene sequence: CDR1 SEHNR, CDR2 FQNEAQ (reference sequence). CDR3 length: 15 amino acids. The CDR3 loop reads CASSPTGGTNNIQYF. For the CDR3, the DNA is TGTGCCAGCAGCCCGACAGGGGGCACCAATAACATTCAGTACTTC.

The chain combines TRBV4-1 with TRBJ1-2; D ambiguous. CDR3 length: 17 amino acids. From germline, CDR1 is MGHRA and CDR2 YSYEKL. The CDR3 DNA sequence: TGCATCAGCAGCCAGTTGCGGTTGGTCCTAGTCGTGGGGAGCTACACCTTC. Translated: CISSQLRLVLVVGSYTF.

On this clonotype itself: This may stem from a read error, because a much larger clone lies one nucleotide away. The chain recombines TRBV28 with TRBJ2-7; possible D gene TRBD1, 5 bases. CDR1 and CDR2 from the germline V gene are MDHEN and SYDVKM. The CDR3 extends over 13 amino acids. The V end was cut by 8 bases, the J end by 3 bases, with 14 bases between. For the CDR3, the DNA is TGTGCCAGCGTAGGCCTACAGGACTACGAGCAGTACTTC. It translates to CASVGLQDYEQYF.

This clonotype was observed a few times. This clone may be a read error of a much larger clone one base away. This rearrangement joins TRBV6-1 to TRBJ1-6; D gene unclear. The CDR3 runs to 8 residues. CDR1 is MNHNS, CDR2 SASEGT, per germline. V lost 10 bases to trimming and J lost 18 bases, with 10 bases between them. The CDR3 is CAINNDHF. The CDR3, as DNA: TGTGCCATCAATAACGACCACTTT.

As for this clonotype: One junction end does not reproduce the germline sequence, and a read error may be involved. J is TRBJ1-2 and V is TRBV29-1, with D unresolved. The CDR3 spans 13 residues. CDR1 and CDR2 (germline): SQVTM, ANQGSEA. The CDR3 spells CNVEEIANYGYTF. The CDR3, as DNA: TGCAACGTTGAAGAGATAGCTAACTATGGCTACACCTTC.

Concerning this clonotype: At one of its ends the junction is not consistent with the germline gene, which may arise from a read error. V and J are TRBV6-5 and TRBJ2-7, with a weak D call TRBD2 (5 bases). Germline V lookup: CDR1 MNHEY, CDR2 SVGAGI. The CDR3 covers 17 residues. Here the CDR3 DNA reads TGTGCCTGCAGTTACGAACGACCCCACGAGGGAGCCTACGAGCAGTATTTC. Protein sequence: CACSYERPHEGAYEQYF.

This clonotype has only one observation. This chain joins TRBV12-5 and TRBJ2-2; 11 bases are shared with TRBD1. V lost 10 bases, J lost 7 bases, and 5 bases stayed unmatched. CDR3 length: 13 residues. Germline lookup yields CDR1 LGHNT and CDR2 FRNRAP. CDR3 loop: CANRGQGVGELFF. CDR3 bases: TGTGCTAACCGGGGACAGGGGGTCGGGGAGCTGTTTTTT.

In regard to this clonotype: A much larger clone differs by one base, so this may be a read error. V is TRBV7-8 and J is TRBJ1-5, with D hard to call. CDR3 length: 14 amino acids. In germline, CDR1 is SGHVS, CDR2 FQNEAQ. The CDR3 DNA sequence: TGTGCCAGCAGCTGGACTAGGAGGGATCAGCCCCATCATTTT. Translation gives CASSWTRRDQPHHF.

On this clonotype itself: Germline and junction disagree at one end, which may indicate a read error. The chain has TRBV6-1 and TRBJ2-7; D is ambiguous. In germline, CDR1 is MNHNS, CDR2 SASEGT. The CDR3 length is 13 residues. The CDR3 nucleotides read TGTGCCAGCGGTGAGATGTACAGCTACGAGCAATACTTC. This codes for CASGEMYSYEQYF.

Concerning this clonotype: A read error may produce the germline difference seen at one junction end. CDR3 residues: CVSSRLNPEVANEQSF. DNA for the CDR3: TGTGTCAGCAGTCGACTAAACCCCGAGGTTGCCAATGAGCAGTCCTTC. The chain is built from TRBV11-2 and TRBJ2-1; the D gene is possibly TRBD2 (5 bases). CDR1 SGHAT and CDR2 FQNNGV come from the germline V gene. The CDR3 contains 16 residues.

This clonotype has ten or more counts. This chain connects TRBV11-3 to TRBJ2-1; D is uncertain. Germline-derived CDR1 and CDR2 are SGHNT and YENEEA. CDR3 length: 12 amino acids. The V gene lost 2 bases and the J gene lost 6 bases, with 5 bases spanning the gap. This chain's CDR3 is CASSLNANEQFF. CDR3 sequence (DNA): TGTGCCAGCAGCTTAAATGCCAATGAGCAGTTCTTC.

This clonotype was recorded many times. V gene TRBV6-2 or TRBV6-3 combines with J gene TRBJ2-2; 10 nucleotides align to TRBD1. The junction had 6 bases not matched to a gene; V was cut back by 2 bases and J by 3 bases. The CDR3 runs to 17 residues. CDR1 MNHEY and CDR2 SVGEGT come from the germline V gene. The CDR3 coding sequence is TGTGCCAGCAGTTACCCTCCGGGACAGGGGCACACCGGGGAGCTGTTTTTT. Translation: CASSYPPGQGHTGELFF.

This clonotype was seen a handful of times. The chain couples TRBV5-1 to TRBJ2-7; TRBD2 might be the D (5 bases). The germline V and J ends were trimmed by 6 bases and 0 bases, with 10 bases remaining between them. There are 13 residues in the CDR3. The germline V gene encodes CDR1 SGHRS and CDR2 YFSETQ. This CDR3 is CASKPGSSYEQYF. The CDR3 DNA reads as TGCGCCAGCAAGCCGGGAAGCTCCTACGAGCAGTACTTC.

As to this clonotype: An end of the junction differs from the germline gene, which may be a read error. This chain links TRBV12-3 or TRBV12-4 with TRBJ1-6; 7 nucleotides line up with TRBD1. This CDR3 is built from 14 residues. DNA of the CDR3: TGTGCCAGCAGATCGACAGGGAGTAATTCACCCTTCCACTTT. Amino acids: CASRSTGSNSPFHF.

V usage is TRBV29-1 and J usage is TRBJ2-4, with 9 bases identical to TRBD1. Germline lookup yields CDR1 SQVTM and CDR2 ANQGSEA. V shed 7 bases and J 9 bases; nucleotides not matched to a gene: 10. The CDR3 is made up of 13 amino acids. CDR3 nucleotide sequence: TGCAGCGCTGAGGGACAGGGTGAATTCATTCAGTACTTC. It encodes CSAEGQGEFIQYF.